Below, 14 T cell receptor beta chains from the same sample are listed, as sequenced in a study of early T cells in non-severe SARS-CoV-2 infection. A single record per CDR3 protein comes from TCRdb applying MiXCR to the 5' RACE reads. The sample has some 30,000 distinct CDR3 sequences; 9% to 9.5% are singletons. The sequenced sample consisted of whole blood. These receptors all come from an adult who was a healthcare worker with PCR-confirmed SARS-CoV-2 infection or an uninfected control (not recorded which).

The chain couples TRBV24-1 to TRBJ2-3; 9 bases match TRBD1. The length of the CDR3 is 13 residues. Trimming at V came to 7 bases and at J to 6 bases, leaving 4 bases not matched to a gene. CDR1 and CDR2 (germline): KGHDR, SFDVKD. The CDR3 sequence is CATSRTGVDTQYF. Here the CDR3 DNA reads TGTGCCACCAGCCGGACAGGGGTGGATACGCAGTATTTT.

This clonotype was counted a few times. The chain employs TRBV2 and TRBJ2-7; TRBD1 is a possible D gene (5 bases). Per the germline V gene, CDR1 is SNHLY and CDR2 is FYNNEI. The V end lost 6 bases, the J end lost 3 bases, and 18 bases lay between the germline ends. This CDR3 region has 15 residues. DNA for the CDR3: TGTGCCAGCAGCTCACGCAGGGATCCATTCTACGAGCAGTACTTC. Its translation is CASSSRRDPFYEQYF. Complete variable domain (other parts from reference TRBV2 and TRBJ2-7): EPEVTQTPSHQVTQMGQEVILRCVPISNHLYFYWYRQILGQKVEFLVSFYNNEISEKSEIFDDQFSVERPDGSNFTLKIRSTKLEDSAMYFCASSSRRDPFYEQYFGPGTRLTVT.

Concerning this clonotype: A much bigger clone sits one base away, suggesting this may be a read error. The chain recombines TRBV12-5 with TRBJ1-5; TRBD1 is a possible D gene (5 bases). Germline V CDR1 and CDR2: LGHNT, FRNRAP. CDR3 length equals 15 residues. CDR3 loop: CASGLDDRLNQPQQF. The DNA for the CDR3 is TGTGCTAGTGGTTTGGACGACAGACTAAATCAGCCCCAGCAATTT. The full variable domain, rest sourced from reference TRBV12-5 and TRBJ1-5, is DARVTQTPRHKVTEMGQEVTMRCQPILGHNTVFWYRQTMMQGLELLAYFRNRAPLDDSGMPKDRFSAEMPDATLATLKIQPSEPRDSAVYFCASGLDDRLNQPQQFGDGTRLSIL.

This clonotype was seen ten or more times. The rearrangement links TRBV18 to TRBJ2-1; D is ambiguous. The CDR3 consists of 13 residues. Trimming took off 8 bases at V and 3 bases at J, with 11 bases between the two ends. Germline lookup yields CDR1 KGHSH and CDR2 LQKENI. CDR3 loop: CASTLDIYNEQFF. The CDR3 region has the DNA TGTGCCAGCACCCTAGACATCTACAATGAGCAGTTCTTC.

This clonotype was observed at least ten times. The CDR3 loop is CASSLDRGFDPPEAFF. DNA of the CDR3: TGTGCCAGCAGCTTGGACAGGGGGTTCGATCCCCCTGAAGCTTTCTTT. V gene TRBV5-6 combines with J gene TRBJ1-1; 8 nucleotides align to TRBD1. The CDR3 consists of 16 residues. Trimming cost V 0 bases and J 6 bases; bases outside gene matches: 10. The germline V gene encodes CDR1 SGHDT and CDR2 YYEEEE. The entire variable domain, with the rest obtained from reference TRBV5-6 and TRBJ1-1, is as follows: DAGVTQSPTHLIKTRGQQVTLRCSPKSGHDTVSWYQQALGQGPQFIFQYYEEEERQRGNFPDRFSGHQFPNYSSELNVNALLLGDSALYLCASSLDRGFDPPEAFFGQGTRLTVV.

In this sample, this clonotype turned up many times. CDR3 loop: CASSSDTAMGKAFF. CDR3 bases: TGCGCCAGCAGCTCCGATACAGCGATGGGGAAAGCTTTCTTT. The genes are TRBV5-1 and TRBJ1-1; D is unresolved. CDR1 SGHRS and CDR2 YFSETQ come from the germline V gene. The CDR3 extends over 14 amino acids. The ends were cut back, 3 bases at V and 9 bases at J, with 18 bases in the middle.

The CDR3 spells CASSQDAGQAYQPQHF. The CDR3 region has the DNA TGCGCCAGCAGCCAAGACGCCGGACAGGCATATCAGCCCCAGCATTTT. This chain links TRBV4-3 with TRBJ1-5; 7 positions agree with TRBD1. Germline lookup yields CDR1 LGHNA and CDR2 YSLEER. The CDR3 totals 16 residues. V shed 0 bases and J 5 bases; nucleotides not matched to a gene: 7.

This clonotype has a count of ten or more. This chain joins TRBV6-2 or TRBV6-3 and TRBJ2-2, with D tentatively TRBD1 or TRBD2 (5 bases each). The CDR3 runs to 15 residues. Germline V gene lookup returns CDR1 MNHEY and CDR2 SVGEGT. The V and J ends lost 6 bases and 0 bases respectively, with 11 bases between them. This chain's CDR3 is CASRRGSANTGELFF. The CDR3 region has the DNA TGTGCCAGCAGACGGGGCTCGGCGAACACCGGGGAGCTGTTTTTT.

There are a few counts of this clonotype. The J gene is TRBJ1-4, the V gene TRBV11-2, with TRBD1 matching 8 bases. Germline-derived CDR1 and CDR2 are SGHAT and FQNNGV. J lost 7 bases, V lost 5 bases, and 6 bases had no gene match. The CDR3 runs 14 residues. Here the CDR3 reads CASSRGQATEKLFF. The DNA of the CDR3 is TGTGCCAGCAGCCGGGGACAGGCAACTGAAAAACTGTTTTTT.

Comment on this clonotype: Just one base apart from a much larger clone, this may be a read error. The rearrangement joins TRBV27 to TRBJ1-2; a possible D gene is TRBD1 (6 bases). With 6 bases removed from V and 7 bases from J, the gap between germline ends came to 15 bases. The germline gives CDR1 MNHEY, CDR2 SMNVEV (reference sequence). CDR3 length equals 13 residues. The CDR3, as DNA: TGTGCCAGCAGCAGGGGTTTCCCCTGTGGCTACACCTTC. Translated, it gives CASSRGFPCGYTF.

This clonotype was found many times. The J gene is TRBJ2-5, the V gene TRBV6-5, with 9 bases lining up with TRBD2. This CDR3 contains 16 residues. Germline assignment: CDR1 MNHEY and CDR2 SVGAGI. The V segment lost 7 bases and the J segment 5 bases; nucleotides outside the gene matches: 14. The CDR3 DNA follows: TGTGCCAGCACCCCCTGGGCGCTAGCGGGGAGGGAGACCCAGTACTTC. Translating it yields CASTPWALAGRETQYF.

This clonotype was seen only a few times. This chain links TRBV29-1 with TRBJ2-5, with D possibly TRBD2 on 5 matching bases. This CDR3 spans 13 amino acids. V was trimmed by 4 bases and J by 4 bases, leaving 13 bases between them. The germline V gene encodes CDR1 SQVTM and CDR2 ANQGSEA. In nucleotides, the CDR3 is TGCAGCGTTGGGACTCGCCTGCTAGAGACCCAGTACTTC. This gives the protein CSVGTRLLETQYF. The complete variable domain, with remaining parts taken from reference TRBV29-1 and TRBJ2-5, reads SAVISQKPSRDICQRGTSLTIQCQVDSQVTMMFWYRQQPGQSLTLIATANQGSEATYESGFVIDKFPISRPNLTFSTLTVSNMSPEDSSIYLCSVGTRLLETQYFGPGTRLLVL.

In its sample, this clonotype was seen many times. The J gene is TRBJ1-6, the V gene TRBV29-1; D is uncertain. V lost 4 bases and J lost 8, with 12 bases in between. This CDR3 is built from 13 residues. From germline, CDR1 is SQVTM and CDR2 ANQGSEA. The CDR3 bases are TGCAGCGTTGCGGGGAACCCGGATTCACCCCTCCACTTT. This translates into CSVAGNPDSPLHF.

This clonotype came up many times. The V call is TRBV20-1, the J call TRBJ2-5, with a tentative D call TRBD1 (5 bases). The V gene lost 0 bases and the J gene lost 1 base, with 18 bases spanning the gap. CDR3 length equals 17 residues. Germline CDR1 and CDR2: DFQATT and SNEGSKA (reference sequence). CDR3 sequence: CSARDLGQGARQETQYF. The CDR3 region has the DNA TGCAGTGCTAGAGATCTGGGGCAGGGTGCCCGCCAAGAGACCCAGTACTTC.